The 9 T cell receptor beta chains given below trace back to one sample, sequenced in a study of T cells in women clearing cervical HPV infection. Only in-frame clones appear in the TCRdb table, and some are missing; sequencing was by immunoSEQ multiplex PCR. The sample's table shows some 30,000 clones. Material for sequencing was blood buffy coat. The receptors derive from a woman between 18 and 70 years old with a cervical HPV16 infection that either progressed to CIN3+ or cleared (not recorded which).

For this clone: The missing CDR3 end, 3 residues past where the read stops, is filled in from the germline J gene. This sequence joins TRBV30 and TRBJ1-1; 9 nucleotides align to TRBD1. Per the germline V gene, CDR1 is GTSNPN and CDR2 is SVGIG (reference sequence). This CDR3 contains 13 residues. V was pared by 3 bases and J by 4 bases, with 3 bases of the junction left unmatched. Partial CDR3 DNA: TGTGCCTGGAGCGGACAGGGGAGCACTGAA. Protein product: CAWSGQGSTE. The whole CDR3 reads CAWSGQGSTEAFF.

Details on this clone: The read stops 3 residues short of the end of the CDR3; the missing end is completed from the germline J gene. This chain uses TRBV6-2 or TRBV6-3 with TRBJ1-5; D not certain. The CDR3 spans 16 residues. Trimming stripped 0 bases from V and 0 bases from J, with 9 bases between. Germline V lookup: CDR1 MNHEY, CDR2 SVGEGT. The part of the CDR3 DNA that was read is TGTGCCAGCAGTTACTCCCGGCAGGTTAGCAATCAGCCC. Residues: CASSYSRQVSNQP. The CDR3 in full is CASSYSRQVSNQPQHF.

CDR3 region: CASVATTGDPQETQYF. The covered CDR3 bases are TGTGCTAGTGTCGCAACCACAGGGGATCCCCAAGAGACC. The rearrangement links TRBV12-5 to TRBJ2-5; 7 bases are shared with TRBD1. The read halts 3 residues ahead of the CDR3 end, with the missing end drawn from the germline J gene. The V segment lost 7 bases and the J segment 1 base; nucleotides outside the gene matches: 12. The CDR3 loop spans 16 amino acids. Germline V CDR1 and CDR2: LGHNT, FRNRAP.

In the case of this clone: The read gets to within 3 residues of the CDR3 end, and the germline J gene fills in the rest. The chain is built from TRBV2 and TRBJ2-3, with TRBD2 matching 14 bases. The CDR3 spans 16 residues. From germline, CDR1 is SNHLY and CDR2 FYNNEI. This chain's CDR3 is CASSLGLAGERETQYF. CDR3 bases read: TGTGCCAGCAGTTTGGGACTAGCGGGAGAACGAGAGACG.

Remarks on this clone: The read gets to within 3 residues of the CDR3 end, and the germline J gene fills in the rest. The genes are TRBV19 and TRBJ1-5; TRBD1 is a possible D gene (5 bases). Germline CDR1 and CDR2: LNHDA and SQIVND (reference sequence). The CDR3 loop spans 14 amino acids. Trimming cost V 6 bases and J 3 bases, with 12 bases left between them. CDR3 region: CASREGPDNQPQHF. Incomplete CDR3 DNA: TGTGCCAGTAGGGAGGGGCCTGACAATCAGCCC.

For this clone: The CDR3 is cut off 3 residues early in the read; its end comes from the germline J gene. The J gene is TRBJ1-1, the V gene TRBV30; the D gene is possibly TRBD1 (5 bases). Germline V CDR1 and CDR2: GTSNPN, SVGIG (reference sequence). The CDR3 is 13 amino acids. The V end lost 4 bases, the J end lost 6 bases, and 15 bases lay between the germline ends. The DNA read from the CDR3 is TGTGCCTGGACACGTTCAGGGAGGGCTGAA. It translates to CAWTRSGRAE. The complete CDR3 reads CAWTRSGRAEAFF.

CDR3 DNA, as far as it was read: TGTGCCAGCAGCCAATATCTAGCGGGGGGTGCAGAGACC. Its translation: CASSQYLAGGAET. The full CDR3 protein reads CASSQYLAGGAETQYF. This chain links TRBV14 with TRBJ2-5; 11 nucleotides agree with TRBD2. The read ends 3 residues shy of where the CDR3 ends; the end is completed using the germline J gene. Germline CDR1 and CDR2: SGHDN and FVKESK. The CDR3 is 16 residues long. Trimming removed 2 bases from V and 4 bases from J; junction bases left unmatched: 6. Together with reference TRBV14 and TRBJ2-5, the CDR3 gives the full variable domain: EAGVTQFPSHSVIEKGQTVTLRCDPISGHDNLYWYRRVMGKEIKFLLHFVKESKQDESGMPNNRFLAERTGGTYSTLKVQPAELEDSGVYFCASSQYLAGGAETQYFGPGTRLLVL.

In the case of this clone: The CDR3 is cut off 3 residues early in the read; its end comes from the germline J gene. V is TRBV10-1 and J is TRBJ2-3, with 10 positions matching TRBD1. This CDR3 region has 15 residues. V trimming: 0 bases; J trimming: 7 bases; junction bases outside the gene matches: 4. Germline CDR1 WNHNN, CDR2 SYGVQD (reference sequence). The CDR3: CASSESDRGLNTQYF. The sequenced part of the CDR3 DNA is TGCGCCAGCAGTGAGTCCGACAGGGGGCTTAATACG.

On this clone itself: The read finishes 3 residues shy of the CDR3 end, and the germline J gene is used to complete it. The chain recombines TRBV18 with TRBJ2-5; the match to TRBD2 covers 7 bases. Germline V lookup: CDR1 KGHSH, CDR2 LQKENI. The J segment lost 3 bases and the V segment lost 2 bases, leaving 0 bases of the junction unmatched. This CDR3 has 13 residues. The CDR3 bases that were read are TGTGCCAGCTCACCAGGGACTAAAGAGACC. Amino acids: CASSPGTKET. Given in full, the CDR3 is CASSPGTKETQYF.